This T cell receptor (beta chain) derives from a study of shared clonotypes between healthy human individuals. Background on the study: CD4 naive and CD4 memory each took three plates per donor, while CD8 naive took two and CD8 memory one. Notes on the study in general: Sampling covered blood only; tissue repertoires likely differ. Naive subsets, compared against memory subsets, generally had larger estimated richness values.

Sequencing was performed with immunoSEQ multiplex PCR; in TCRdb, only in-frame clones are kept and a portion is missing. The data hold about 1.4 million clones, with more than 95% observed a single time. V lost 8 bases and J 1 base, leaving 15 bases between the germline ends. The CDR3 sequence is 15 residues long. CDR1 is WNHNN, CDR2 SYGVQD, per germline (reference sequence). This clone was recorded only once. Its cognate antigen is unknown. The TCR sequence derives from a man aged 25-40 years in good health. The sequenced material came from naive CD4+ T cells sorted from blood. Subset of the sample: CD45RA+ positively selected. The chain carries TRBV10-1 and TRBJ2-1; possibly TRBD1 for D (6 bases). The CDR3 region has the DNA TGCGCCAGCGGTAACCGGACAGCGTCCTACAATGAGCAGTTCTTC. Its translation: CASGNRTASYNEQFF.